This T cell receptor beta chain appears in the sequencing data of a study of T cells after yellow fever vaccination. With V trimmed by 7 bases and J by 1 base, 4 bases remained unmatched. Germline V lookup: CDR1 SQVTM, CDR2 ANQGSEA. CDR3 length: 13 residues. TCRdb ran MiXCR on the 5' RACE reads and lists one entry per CDR3 protein. The data contain about 340,000 distinct CDR3 sequences, 12% of them singletons. This TCR was recovered from a man aged 18 to 30 who received the YFV17D yellow fever vaccine. The rearrangement uses TRBV29-1 and TRBJ1-1, with 9 bases fitting TRBD1. Sequencing used CD4+ T cells sorted from PBMCs, obtained 15 days after the yellow fever booster vaccination. CDR3 amino acids: CSGGTGQNTEAFF. The DNA for the CDR3 is TGCAGCGGGGGGACAGGGCAGAACACTGAAGCTTTCTTT. Full variable domain (remainder filled in from reference TRBV29-1 and TRBJ1-1): SAVISQKPSRDICQRGTSLTIQCQVDSQVTMMFWYRQQPGQSLTLIATANQGSEATYESGFVIDKFPISRPNLTFSTLTVSNMSPEDSSIYLCSGGTGQNTEAFFGQGTRLTVV.